This T cell receptor beta chain was retrieved from a study of cytomegalovirus exposure and HLA in healthy donors. Study in general: When 300 to 500 donors were genotyped, roughly four fifths of them were found to fall in the Caucasian-associated ancestry cluster.

CDR3 size: 15 residues. PCR was performed using 60 Vbeta and 13 Jbeta primers. Authors' processing steps: In a later analysis, the count reached about 82 million unique TCR beta chains, with about 11 million shared. Measured with immunoSEQ multiplex PCR; TCRdb has only the in-frame clones, and not every one. That table is the source of V, J and clone size, and D and trimming were worked out from the DNA. The sample carries 150,000 to 200,000 clones, roughly nine tenths recorded once. This clone has a handful of counts. The source material was PBMCs. This clonotype originated in a girl under two years old in good health and CMV-seronegative. The V gene is TRBV21-1, the J gene TRBJ2-5; the table calls TRBD2, which could not be checked here. TRBV21-1 is a known pseudogene. This CDR3 is CASSTSTSGGETQYF. The CDR3 region has the DNA TGTGCCAGCAGCACCTCGACTAGCGGGGGGGAGACCCAGTACTTC.